This T cell receptor (beta chain) was documented in a study of T-cell reconstitution after alpha-beta-depleted transplantation in children. Unique molecular identifiers featured in how the TCRbeta library was prepared. TCRdb fed the PCR reads into MiXCR, producing one record per CDR3 protein. The data hold 700,000 to 850,000 distinct CDR3 sequences, with roughly 15% observed a single time. Turning to this clonotype: Its antigen is not known.

Study outcomes and limitations: Among T cells one year after transplant, newly produced cells accounted for most counts and diversity. In patients about two months after transplant, alpha-beta T cells reportedly arose from several hundred expanded graft clones.

V shed 6 bases and J 1 base; nucleotides not matched to a gene: 2. Germline assignment: CDR1 SEHNR and CDR2 FQNEAQ (reference sequence). CDR3 size: 14 residues. The sequence was collected from a male patient between 5 and 17 years old who had a stem cell transplant for acute lymphoblastic leukemia, so the T cells may come from the graft donor. The genes are TRBV7-9 and TRBJ2-5; 10 nucleotides agree with TRBD1. The material sequenced was PBMCs, mostly from graft donor cells, taken 360 days after TCRalphabeta/CD19-depleted stem cell transplant. CDR3 nucleotide sequence: TGTGCCAGCAGGCGGACAGGGGGCCAAGAGACCCAGTACTTC. Protein: CASRRTGGQETQYF. Filled out from reference TRBV7-9 and TRBJ2-5, the complete variable domain reads DTGVSQNPRHKITKRGQNVTFRCDPISEHNRLYWYRQTLGQGPEFLTYFQNEAQLEKSRLLSDRFSAERPKGSFSTLEIQRTEQGDSAMYLCASRRTGGQETQYFGPGTRLLVL.